The 32 T cell receptor beta chains below were found in one sample sequenced in a study of glioma-infiltrating T cells after dendritic cell vaccination. Method: immunoSEQ multiplex PCR; TCRdb's copy keeps in-frame clones and lacks some. In the table there are roughly 100,000 clones, approximately 81% of which are singletons. The starting material was blood, obtained before dendritic cell vaccination. These receptors were taken from a human donor with glioblastoma.

In DNA form, the CDR3 reads TGCGCCAGCAGCTTCGGACAGCTGAACACTGAAGCTTTCTTT. It codes for CASSFGQLNTEAFF. The chain uses TRBV5-1 and TRBJ1-1; a possible D gene is TRBD1 (6 bases). CDR1 and CDR2 from the germline V gene are SGHRS and YFSETQ. The ends were cut back, 2 bases at V and 0 bases at J, with 8 bases in the middle. CDR3 size: 14 residues.

The chain carries TRBV5-1 and TRBJ2-5; TRBD2 agrees at 9 bases. This CDR3 region has 16 residues. V trimming: 4 bases; J trimming: 5 bases; junction bases outside the gene matches: 12. Germline-derived CDR1 and CDR2 are SGHRS and YFSETQ. This chain's CDR3 is CASSVVGAGGVETQYF. CDR3 sequence (DNA): TGCGCCAGCAGCGTTGTAGGAGCGGGGGGAGTGGAGACCCAGTACTTC. The complete variable domain, with remaining parts taken from reference TRBV5-1 and TRBJ2-5, reads KAGVTQTPRYLIKTRGQQVTLSCSPISGHRSVSWYQQTPGQGLQFLFEYFSETQRNKGNFPGRFSGRQFSNSRSEMNVSTLELGDSALYLCASSVVGAGGVETQYFGPGTRLLVL.

This clone was found a few times. This chain links TRBV10-3 with TRBJ2-7, with no clear D. This CDR3 region has 12 residues. V lost 5 bases, J lost 0 bases, and 5 bases lay in between. Germline V gene sequence: CDR1 ENHRY, CDR2 SYGVKD. CDR3 coding DNA: TGTGCCATCAGTCCCTCCTCCTACGAGCAGTACTTC. Translated: CAISPSSYEQYF.

This chain connects TRBV7-3 to TRBJ2-4; D may be TRBD2 (5 bases). V was trimmed by 5 bases and J by 0 bases, leaving 20 bases between them. Germline V lookup: CDR1 SGHTA, CDR2 FQGTGA. The CDR3 runs 18 residues. For the CDR3, the DNA is TGTGCCAGCAGCCCGGGATCACGAGGCATACTAGCCAAAAACATTCAGTACTTC. Translation gives CASSPGSRGILAKNIQYF.

The chain has TRBV6-5 and TRBJ1-2, with a possible D match to TRBD1 (6 bases). Between the trimmed V and J ends, which lost 7 bases and 2 bases, there was a span of 8 bases. Per the germline V gene, CDR1 is MNHEY and CDR2 is SVGAGI. This CDR3 region has 12 residues. CDR3 region: CASKDRNYGYTF. The DNA of the CDR3 is TGTGCCAGCAAAGACAGGAACTATGGCTACACCTTC.

This chain joins TRBV11-2 and TRBJ2-5, with 12 bases aligning to TRBD2. The germline CDR1 and CDR2 sequences are SGHAT and FQNNGV. There are 17 residues in the CDR3. Trimming took 3 bases from V and 5 from J; bases not matched to a gene: 10. Here the CDR3 reads CASSFDPSGGVSETQYF. The CDR3 DNA follows: TGTGCCAGCAGCTTCGACCCTAGCGGGGGGGTCTCGGAGACCCAGTACTTC. The whole variable domain, filled in from reference TRBV11-2 and TRBJ2-5, reads EAGVAQSPRYKIIEKRQSVAFWCNPISGHATLYWYQQILGQGPKLLIQFQNNGVVDDSQLPKDRFSAERLKGVDSTLKIQPAKLEDSAVYLCASSFDPSGGVSETQYFGPGTRLLVL.

The rearrangement joins TRBV29-1 to TRBJ2-1; 10 bases line up with TRBD2. From germline, CDR1 is SQVTM and CDR2 ANQGSEA. J was trimmed by 0 bases and V by 2 bases; bases with no gene match: 1. CDR3 size: 15 residues. The DNA of the CDR3 is TGCAGCGTTGAACTAGCGGGGGACTCCTACAATGAGCAGTTCTTC. Protein: CSVELAGDSYNEQFF.

This chain connects TRBV7-2 to TRBJ1-2, with a tentative D call TRBD1 (6 bases). From germline, CDR1 is SGHTA and CDR2 FQGNSA. V lost 0 bases and J 6 bases, leaving 11 bases between the germline ends. The CDR3 runs 14 residues. CDR3 coding DNA: TGTGCCAGCAGCTTAGCGGTCGGGGGGCATGGCTACACCTTC. This sequence encodes CASSLAVGGHGYTF.

This clone was picked up one time. The V call is TRBV18, the J call TRBJ2-7; possibly TRBD1 for D (5 bases). V was shortened by 3 bases and J by 2 bases, with 11 bases between the two germline ends. CDR1 and CDR2 from the germline V gene are KGHSH and LQKENI. This CDR3 region has 14 residues. CDR3 region: CASSPGAATYEQYF. For the CDR3, the DNA is TGTGCCAGCTCACCTGGGGCAGCCACCTACGAGCAGTACTTC.

The chain combines TRBV12-5 with TRBJ1-1; 8 nucleotides match TRBD1. Unmatched junction bases numbered 11, after V lost 0 bases and J lost 8 bases. Germline-derived CDR1 and CDR2 are LGHNT and FRNRAP. CDR3 size: 16 residues. CDR3 protein: CASGLVRGQGSREAFF. The DNA of the CDR3 is TGTGCTAGTGGTTTGGTACGTGGACAGGGCTCCAGAGAAGCTTTCTTT.

This rearrangement joins TRBV6-4 to TRBJ1-5, with TRBD1 as a possible D gene (5 bases). CDR1 and CDR2 (germline): MRHNA, SNTAGT. V lost 5 bases and J 4 bases, leaving 15 bases between the germline ends. CDR3 length: 15 amino acids. CDR3 nucleotides: TGTGCCAGCAGTATTAAGAGGACACCTAATCAGCCCCAGCATTTT. Amino acids: CASSIKRTPNQPQHF.

This clone was seen a single time. This rearrangement joins TRBV6-5 to TRBJ1-6, with D unclear. CDR3 size: 14 residues. V was shortened by 6 bases and J by 10 bases, with 16 bases between the two germline ends. Germline V gene data show CDR1 as MNHEY and CDR2 as SVGAGI. CDR3: CASRPDGEGSPLHF. In DNA, the CDR3 is TGTGCCAGCAGACCCGACGGGGAGGGCTCACCCCTCCACTTT.

The chain carries TRBV10-3 and TRBJ1-1, with 7 positions matching TRBD1. The ends lost 4 bases at V and 4 bases at J; junction bases unmatched: 9. CDR3 length: 15 residues. Germline V lookup: CDR1 ENHRY, CDR2 SYGVKD. DNA of the CDR3: TGTGCCATCAGTGGGGGAGCAGGGGGAGTCACTGAAGCTTTCTTT. Amino acid sequence: CAISGGAGGVTEAFF.

This clone was counted only a few times. The chain has TRBV11-3 and TRBJ2-2, with TRBD1 matching 9 bases. The CDR3 totals 14 residues. Germline lookup yields CDR1 SGHNT and CDR2 YENEEA. The J segment lost 8 bases and the V segment lost 6 bases, leaving 7 bases of the junction unmatched. The CDR3 loop is CASRGDRAFGELFF. The CDR3 nucleotides read TGTGCCAGCAGAGGGGACAGGGCTTTTGGGGAGCTGTTTTTT.

The chain carries TRBV5-1 and TRBJ2-3; TRBD1 aligns across 7 bases. Looked up from germline, CDR1 is SGHRS and CDR2 is YFSETQ. The CDR3 is 15 amino acids. Unmatched junction bases numbered 10, after V lost 7 bases and J lost 2 bases. CDR3: CASGFSGQITDTQYF. DNA for the CDR3: TGCGCCAGCGGATTTTCGGGACAGATCACAGATACGCAGTATTTT. Full variable domain (remainder filled in from reference TRBV5-1 and TRBJ2-3): KAGVTQTPRYLIKTRGQQVTLSCSPISGHRSVSWYQQTPGQGLQFLFEYFSETQRNKGNFPGRFSGRQFSNSRSEMNVSTLELGDSALYLCASGFSGQITDTQYFGPGTRLTVL.

The rearrangement uses TRBV15 and TRBJ1-2, with 12 nucleotides matching TRBD1. Germline-derived CDR1 and CDR2 are LNHNV and YYDKDF (reference sequence). CDR3 length: 16 residues. After removal of 0 bases from V and 6 bases from J, the junction contained 5 bases not matched to a gene. CDR3 region: CATSRDLGTGGDGYTF. The CDR3 DNA is TGTGCCACCAGCAGAGATCTAGGGACAGGGGGCGATGGCTACACCTTC.

The chain recombines TRBV4-2 with TRBJ1-1, with no clear D. Between the trimmed V and J ends, which lost 4 bases and 5 bases, there was a span of 11 bases. The CDR3 consists of 13 residues. Germline V gives CDR1 LGHNA, CDR2 YNFKEQ. Written as DNA, the CDR3 is TGTGCCAGCAGCCGATCCCTACAGACTGAAGCTTTCTTT. It translates to CASSRSLQTEAFF.

This clone was counted a single time. The CDR3 region has the DNA TGTGCCAGCAGCCAAGATCTGCAGGGTGCAGATACGCAGTATTTT. It yields the protein CASSQDLQGADTQYF. The genes are TRBV4-2 and TRBJ2-3; possibly TRBD1 for D (5 bases). V was shortened by 0 bases and J by 4 bases, with 11 bases between the two germline ends. The germline V gene encodes CDR1 LGHNA and CDR2 YNFKEQ. The CDR3 runs to 15 residues.

V gene TRBV19 combines with J gene TRBJ2-1; 10 bases are a match to TRBD2. The CDR3 spans 16 residues. Germline V gene data show CDR1 as LNHDA and CDR2 as SQIVND (reference sequence). Trimming removed 7 bases from V and 9 bases from J; junction bases left unmatched: 15. In nucleotides, the CDR3 is TGTGCCAGTAACCCATCTAGCGGGAGTTCCCCTAGTGAGCAGTTCTTC. It is translated as CASNPSSGSSPSEQFF.

The chain links TRBV2 to TRBJ1-2, with D possibly being TRBD1 (5 bases). CDR1 is SNHLY and CDR2 is FYNNEI in the germline V gene. V was cut by 3 bases and J by 4 bases, with 12 bases left in between. The CDR3 is 14 amino acids. DNA for the CDR3: TGTGCCAGCAGTGATCCAGGGTATGGCTATGGCTACACCTTC. This encodes CASSDPGYGYGYTF.

The chain employs TRBV12-5 and TRBJ2-1; 8 bases fit TRBD1. Unmatched junction bases numbered 8, after V lost 6 bases and J lost 4 bases. The CDR3 spans 15 residues. Germline CDR1 reads LGHNT; CDR2 reads FRNRAP. This CDR3 reads CASGFGQGTYNEQFF. The CDR3 DNA reads as TGTGCTAGTGGCTTCGGACAGGGTACATACAATGAGCAGTTCTTC.

This chain links TRBV5-7 with TRBJ1-6; D gene unclear. TRBV5-7 is noted as an ORF with a role that remains uncertain. V dropped 2 bases and J dropped 0 bases, with 18 bases sitting between them. The CDR3 is 19 residues long. CDR3 residues: CASSLVTPPDSSYNSPLHF. The CDR3 coding sequence is TGTGCCAGCAGCTTAGTGACACCACCCGATAGCTCCTATAATTCACCCCTCCACTTT.

The chain employs TRBV11-3 and TRBJ2-1; D is undetermined. This CDR3 has 14 residues. CDR1 and CDR2 from the germline V gene are SGHNT and YENEEA. V lost 2 bases to trimming and J lost 0 bases, with 5 bases between them. The CDR3 region has the DNA TGTGCCAGCAGCTTAAGGAGCTCCTACAATGAGCAGTTCTTC. It codes for CASSLRSSYNEQFF.

This clone has only one observation. J is TRBJ2-1 and V is TRBV10-3, with TRBD2 matching over 9 bases. Per the germline V gene, CDR1 is ENHRY and CDR2 is SYGVKD. Trimming removed 5 bases from V and 1 base from J; junction bases left unmatched: 6. The CDR3 has 16 amino acids. This CDR3 is CAISPSSGSSYNEQFF. For the CDR3, the DNA is TGTGCCATCAGTCCAAGTAGCGGGAGTTCCTACAATGAGCAGTTCTTC.

The rearrangement joins TRBV11-2 to TRBJ2-7; TRBD1 matches 9 bases. This CDR3 spans 15 amino acids. Germline V gene data show CDR1 as SGHAT and CDR2 as FQNNGV. V trimming: 5 bases; J trimming: 3 bases; junction bases outside the gene matches: 8. CDR3 nucleotides: TGTGCCAGCAGCCCGGGACAGGGCGGCGGCTACGAGCAGTACTTC. Translation: CASSPGQGGGYEQYF.

The genes are TRBV7-2 and TRBJ2-3; D is possibly TRBD1 (6 bases). Germline V gene data show CDR1 as SGHTA and CDR2 as FQGNSA. The CDR3 length is 12 residues. Trimming took off 5 bases at V and 10 bases at J, with 13 bases between the two ends. Here the CDR3 reads CASSANEGAQYF. The CDR3 nucleotides are TGTGCCAGCAGCGCGAATGAGGGGGCGCAGTATTTT.

The chain recombines TRBV11-3 with TRBJ2-7; D is possibly TRBD1 (5 bases). Germline CDR1 reads SGHNT; CDR2 reads YENEEA. V was pared by 5 bases and J by 1 base, with 15 bases between. This CDR3 has 15 amino acids. The CDR3 DNA reads as TGTGCCAGCAGCCCAAGGGGTCAAATATCCTACGAGCAGTACTTC. Its protein product is CASSPRGQISYEQYF.

The V gene is TRBV6-5, the J gene TRBJ1-2; 9 nucleotides line up with TRBD1. The V and J ends lost 5 bases and 2 bases, in that order; junction bases with no gene match: 6. CDR1 and CDR2 from the germline V gene are MNHEY and SVGAGI. The CDR3 extends over 15 amino acids. The CDR3 loop is CASSTRDRGNYGYTF. The CDR3, as DNA: TGTGCCAGCAGTACCCGTGACAGGGGGAACTATGGCTACACCTTC.

This chain uses TRBV9 with TRBJ2-5; TRBD2 aligns across 9 bases. The DNA end is more similar to TRBJ2-7, so the J call may be wrong. This CDR3 is 16 amino acids long. Germline values: CDR1 SGDLS, CDR2 YYNGEE. CDR3 loop: CASSVDLAGSSYEQYF. CDR3 bases: TGTGCCAGCAGCGTAGATCTAGCGGGGAGCTCCTACGAGCAGTACTTC.

The V call is TRBV11-2, the J call TRBJ1-2; D ambiguous. The CDR3 has 14 amino acids. Trimming removed 5 bases from V and 3 bases from J, with 13 bases in between. In germline, CDR1 is SGHAT, CDR2 FQNNGV. The CDR3 DNA follows: TGTGCCAGCAGCGTAGGCGGTTTATACTATGGCTACACCTTC. Amino acid sequence: CASSVGGLYYGYTF.

The chain has TRBV29-1 and TRBJ2-3; weak D call: TRBD2 (6 bases). V lost 1 base and J 6 bases, leaving 14 bases between the germline ends. Germline V gene lookup returns CDR1 SQVTM and CDR2 ANQGSEA. This CDR3 has 14 residues. CDR3 in amino acids: CSVEGLAIMDTQYF. The CDR3 nucleotides are TGCAGCGTTGAAGGTCTAGCGATCATGGATACGCAGTATTTT.

The J gene is TRBJ2-7, the V gene TRBV5-4; D perhaps matches TRBD2 (6 bases). Trimming removed 2 bases from V and 1 base from J, with 10 bases in between. Germline-derived CDR1 and CDR2 are SGHNT and YYREEE (reference sequence). The CDR3 length is 14 residues. This CDR3 reads CASSLSGLSYEQYF. The CDR3 region has the DNA TGTGCCAGCAGCTTATCGGGACTTTCCTACGAGCAGTACTTC. The full variable domain, in which reference TRBV5-4 and TRBJ2-7 provide the parts outside the CDR3, is ETGVTQSPTHLIKTRGQQVTLRCSSQSGHNTVSWYQQALGQGPQFIFQYYREEENGRGNFPPRFSGLQFPNYSSELNVNALELDDSALYLCASSLSGLSYEQYFGPGTRLTVT.